Listed below are T cell receptor beta chains from one sample, sequenced in a study of blood T cell repertoires in COVID-19. Assay used: immunoSEQ multiplex PCR; TCRdb lists only in-frame clones, some missing. The sample carries around 260,000 clones, 91% recorded once. Sequenced sample: peripheral blood. All receptors derive from a woman aged 25-40 years with COVID-19, enrolled during active disease. The CDR3 runs from the conserved cysteine through the conserved F or W. Fields, in order: D gene, V gene, clone size, J gene, CDR3 protein, CDR3 DNA. The D gene is left open where the match is weak. Clone size is not always given. Where it is, it says once, few, many or a class for expanded clones.

>-|TRBV30|once|TRBJ1-4
CAWSATGLTNEKLFF
TGTGCCTGGAGTGCTACAGGGCTGACTAATGAAAAACTGTTTTTT
>TRBD1|TRBV6-5|-|TRBJ2-2
CASGGTGASGELFF
TGTGCCAGCGGGGGGACAGGGGCGTCCGGGGAGCTGTTTTTT
>TRBD1|TRBV3-1/TRBV3-2|few|TRBJ2-7
CASSHSSGTGGLSSYEQYF
TGTGCCAGCAGCCATTCGAGCGGGACAGGGGGTTTAAGCTCCTACGAGCAGTACTTC
>-|TRBV20-1|-|TRBJ1-6
CSASGAYLYNSPLHF
TGCAGTGCTAGTGGGGCATACCTGTATAATTCACCCCTCCACTTT
>TRBD1|TRBV5-6|-|TRBJ1-1
CASSGDRGRTEAFF
TGTGCCAGCAGCGGTGACAGGGGGAGGACTGAAGCTTTCTTT
>TRBD1|TRBV5-4|-|TRBJ2-5
CASSPKGGTGQETQYF
TGTGCCAGCAGCCCGAAAGGGGGGACAGGGCAAGAGACCCAGTACTTC
>TRBD1|TRBV11-3|-|TRBJ2-1
CASSLGQGGYNEQFF
TGTGCCAGCAGCCTGGGACAGGGGGGCTACAATGAGCAGTTCTTC
>TRBD2|TRBV3-1/TRBV3-2|-|TRBJ2-3
CASSQPAGGDTQYF
TGTGCCAGCAGCCAACCAGCGGGGGGAGATACGCAGTATTTT
>-|TRBV28|-|TRBJ2-7
CASSFPPFEQYF
TGTGCCAGCAGTTTTCCCCCATTCGAGCAGTACTTC
>-|TRBV14|once|TRBJ1-2
CASSQHTGPGPNYGYTF
TGTGCCAGCAGCCAACATACAGGGCCCGGTCCTAACTATGGCTACACCTTC
>-|TRBV11-2|-|TRBJ1-4
CASSRLFDTATNEKLFF
TGTGCCAGCAGCCGCCTGTTCGACACGGCTACTAATGAAAAACTGTTTTTT
>-|TRBV27|-|TRBJ1-6
CASSLTGDNSPLHF
TGTGCCAGCAGTTTAACAGGAGATAATTCACCCCTCCACTTT
>TRBD2|TRBV9|-|TRBJ2-7
CASSPRGGISSEQYF
TGTGCCAGCAGCCCCCGGGGGGGGATTTCCTCCGAGCAGTACTTC
>TRBD1|TRBV19|-|TRBJ1-3
CATRQGIAGNTIYF
TGTGCCACCCGACAGGGAATCGCTGGAAACACCATATATTTT
>-|TRBV12-5|-|TRBJ2-6
CASGLEGNVLTF
TGTGCTAGTGGCCTGGAGGGAAACGTCCTGACTTTC
>-|TRBV3-1/TRBV3-2|-|TRBJ2-1
CASSPTAPMGNEQFF
TGTGCCAGCAGCCCGACAGCGCCAATGGGCAATGAGCAGTTCTTC
>TRBD2|TRBV5-1|-|TRBJ2-5
CASSLGTSGREETQYF
TGCGCCAGCAGCTTGGGAACTAGCGGGAGGGAGGAGACCCAGTACTTC
>-|TRBV29-1|-|TRBJ1-1
CSVIDRRMNTEAFF
TGCAGCGTTATAGACAGGAGAATGAACACTGAAGCTTTCTTT
>TRBD1|TRBV7-3|-|TRBJ1-1
CASSAGTGATEAFF
TGTGCCAGCAGCGCCGGGACAGGGGCCACTGAAGCTTTCTTT
>-|TRBV6-4|-|TRBJ1-1
CASSDSMGRVSEAFF
TGTGCCAGCAGTGACTCAATGGGGCGCGTCTCTGAAGCTTTCTTT
>-|TRBV6-5|-|TRBJ1-4
CAGGWTTNEKLFF
TGTGCCGGGGGGTGGACAACTAATGAAAAACTGTTTTTT
>TRBD2|TRBV11-3|-|TRBJ2-3
CASSLSGTSGRKADTQYF
TGTGCCAGCAGCTTATCCGGGACTAGCGGGAGGAAGGCAGATACGCAGTATTTT
>-|TRBV28|-|TRBJ1-6
CASSPYNSPLHF
TGTGCCAGCAGTCCGTATAATTCACCCCTCCACTTT
>-|TRBV7-9|few|TRBJ2-1
CASSLGGRGLDEQFF
TGTGCCAGCAGCTTAGGCGGTAGAGGTTTAGATGAGCAGTTCTTC
>TRBD1|TRBV19|-|TRBJ2-1
CASFTPGGREQFF
TGTGCCAGTTTTACCCCAGGGGGAAGGGAGCAGTTCTTC
>TRBD2|TRBV11-2|-|TRBJ2-1
CASSLELAGIHNEQFF
TGTGCCAGCAGCTTAGAACTAGCGGGGATACACAATGAGCAGTTCTTC
>TRBD1|TRBV19|-|TRBJ2-4
CASSMGQGQNIQYF
TGTGCCAGTAGTATGGGACAGGGCCAAAACATTCAGTACTTC
>TRBD2|TRBV27|-|TRBJ2-1
CASSFRSGRLNEQFF
TGTGCCAGCAGTTTCCGTAGCGGGAGGCTCAATGAGCAGTTCTTC
>TRBD1|TRBV28|-|TRBJ2-3
CASSEDRSTDTQYF
TGTGCCAGCAGTGAGGACAGGAGCACAGATACGCAGTATTTT
>TRBD2|TRBV5-4|-|TRBJ2-7
CASSLHPSGREAYEQYF
TGTGCCAGCAGCTTGCACCCTAGCGGGAGGGAGGCTTACGAGCAGTACTTC
>-|TRBV19|once|TRBJ1-6
CASSIQDNSPLHF
TGTGCCAGTAGTATACAGGATAATTCACCCCTCCACTTT
>-|TRBV6-2/TRBV6-3|-|TRBJ2-7
CASSTGYEQYF
TGTGCCAGCAGTACCGGCTACGAGCAGTACTTC
>-|TRBV7-3|-|TRBJ1-2
CASSLTGDYGYTF
TGTGCCAGCAGCTTAACCGGGGACTATGGCTACACCTTC
>TRBD1|TRBV5-1|-|TRBJ1-1
CASSSGQGSGEAFF
TGCGCCAGCAGCTCGGGACAGGGAAGTGGTGAAGCTTTCTTT